This is a list of T cell receptor beta chains from one sample in a study of T cells in Graves' hyperthyroidism and ophthalmopathy. MiXCR, applied by TCRdb to the multiplex PCR reads, yields one record per CDR3 protein. This table has hundreds of thousands of distinct CDR3 sequences, roughly a third appearing once. The sequenced material came from blood. These TCRs come from a woman aged 40 to 49 with Graves' hyperthyroidism. The CDR3 runs from the conserved cysteine through the conserved F or W. Each record gives: J gene, clone size, D gene, V gene, CDR3 protein, CDR3 DNA. The D gene is left open where the match is weak. Size tells how often a clone was seen (once, few, many) or the class of an expanded clone, and some rows leave it out.

>TRBJ2-7|many|-|TRBV7-6
CASSYNGPTGEQYF
TGTGCCAGCAGCTACAATGGACCAACGGGGGAGCAGTACTTC
>TRBJ1-2|few|-|TRBV7-9
CASSDRTASNYGYTF
TGTGCCAGCAGCGATAGGACAGCCTCTAACTATGGCTACACCTTC
>TRBJ1-2|-|-|TRBV25-1
CASSFPSNYGYTF
TGTGCCAGCAGTTTCCCCTCTAACTATGGCTACACCTTC
>TRBJ2-3|-|TRBD2|TRBV7-6
CASSLLGLAVTDTQYF
TGTGCCAGCAGCTTACTCGGCCTAGCGGTCACAGATACGCAGTATTTT
>TRBJ1-2|-|-|TRBV7-2
CASSSAANRNYGYTF
TGTGCCAGCAGCTCAGCGGCAAACAGGAACTATGGCTACACCTTC
>TRBJ1-2|many|-|TRBV5-4
CASSQDTYGYTF
TGTGCCAGCAGCCAAGACACCTATGGCTACACCTTC
>TRBJ2-5|-|TRBD2|TRBV4-2
CASSQNLAGELETQYF
TGTGCCAGCAGCCAGAATCTAGCGGGAGAACTTGAGACCCAGTACTTC
>TRBJ1-2|-|-|TRBV6-1
CASSRSEGRNYGYTF
TGTGCCAGCAGCCGATCTGAGGGTCGTAACTATGGCTACACCTTC
>TRBJ2-7|few|-|TRBV3-1
CASSQEGNEQYF
TGTGCCAGCAGCCAAGAGGGCAACGAGCAGTACTTC
>TRBJ2-7|many|TRBD1|TRBV10-1
CASSSSGQGWVEQYF
TGCGCCAGCAGTAGTTCCGGACAGGGCTGGGTCGAGCAGTACTTC
>TRBJ1-2|-|TRBD1|TRBV5-6
CASSWDRGSSNYGYTF
TGTGCCAGCAGCTGGGACAGGGGAAGTTCTAACTATGGCTACACCTTC
>TRBJ2-5|-|-|TRBV5-1
CASSKGTEARETQYF
TGCGCCAGCAGCAAGGGGACCGAGGCCCGGGAGACCCAGTACTTC
>TRBJ2-7|-|-|TRBV5-1
CASNLGRDEQYF
TGCGCCAGCAACTTGGGCAGGGATGAGCAGTACTTC
>TRBJ1-5|-|-|TRBV10-3
CAISEQGSGNQPQHF
TGTGCCATCAGTGAGCAGGGGTCGGGCAATCAGCCCCAGCATTTT
>TRBJ2-1|-|TRBD2|TRBV5-1
CASSWGTSGSYEQFF
TGCGCCAGCAGCTGGGGGACTAGCGGGAGTTATGAGCAGTTCTTC
>TRBJ1-1|-|-|TRBV12-3/TRBV12-4
CASISSVARNTEAFF
TGTGCCAGTATTTCCTCAGTCGCCCGGAACACTGAAGCTTTCTTT
>TRBJ2-6|-|-|TRBV10-3
CAILVGSGANVLTF
TGTGCCATCCTGGTCGGCTCTGGGGCCAACGTCCTGACTTTC
>TRBJ2-2|-|-|TRBV10-3
CASSEPGGKLAGELFF
TGTGCCAGCAGTGAGCCTGGAGGGAAGCTGGCCGGGGAGCTGTTTTTT
>TRBJ2-3|few|-|TRBV10-2
CASSEGRTDTQYF
TGCGCCAGCAGTGAGGGCCGCACAGATACGCAGTATTTT
>TRBJ2-2|few|-|TRBV7-9
CASSLGNSANTGELFF
TGTGCCAGCAGCCTAGGTAACAGCGCGAACACCGGGGAGCTGTTTTTT
>TRBJ1-4|-|TRBD1|TRBV10-3
CAISAGTGGNEKLFF
TGTGCCATCAGTGCCGGGACAGGGGGCAATGAAAAACTGTTTTTT
>TRBJ2-2|many|-|TRBV9
CASSVAEFTGELFF
TGTGCCAGCAGCGTAGCCGAGTTCACCGGGGAGCTGTTTTTT
>TRBJ1-4|many|TRBD1|TRBV12-3/TRBV12-4
CASSRTGPTNEKLFF
TGTGCCAGCAGCAGGACAGGGCCAACTAATGAAAAACTGTTTTTT
>TRBJ1-1|many|-|TRBV9
CASSEHGENTEAFF
TGTGCCAGCAGCGAGCACGGAGAGAACACTGAAGCTTTCTTT
>TRBJ1-2|few|-|TRBV19
CASRWGNTAISGYTF
TGTGCCAGTAGATGGGGGAACACAGCGATTTCTGGCTACACCTTC
>TRBJ1-6|-|-|TRBV5-1
CASPLLAAINSPLHF
TGCGCCAGCCCCCTTCTGGCAGCGATAAATTCACCCCTCCACTTT
>TRBJ2-5|few|TRBD2|TRBV5-1
CASSQMGLADQETQYF
TGCGCCAGCAGCCAGATGGGACTAGCGGATCAAGAGACCCAGTACTTC
>TRBJ1-2|-|-|TRBV29-1
CSVEQGNYGYTF
TGCAGCGTTGAACAGGGAAACTATGGCTACACCTTC
>TRBJ1-1|few|-|TRBV7-9
CASNKDTEAFF
TGTGCCAGCAATAAGGACACTGAAGCTTTCTTT
>TRBJ2-2|many|-|TRBV10-2
CASRGLANTGELFF
TGCGCCAGCAGGGGGTTAGCGAACACCGGGGAGCTGTTTTTT
>TRBJ1-4|many|-|TRBV6-2/TRBV6-3
CASEGRSTEKLFF
TGTGCCAGCGAGGGACGGAGTACTGAAAAACTGTTTTTT
>TRBJ2-6|many|-|TRBV2
CASKEDSSSGANVLTF
TGTGCCAGCAAAGAGGACAGCTCCTCTGGGGCCAACGTCCTGACTTTC
>TRBJ2-7|few|-|TRBV20-1
CSAREGTYEQYF
TGCAGTGCTAGAGAGGGAACCTACGAGCAGTACTTC
>TRBJ2-7|-|-|TRBV24-1
CATSSQNYEQYF
TGTGCCACCAGTTCTCAGAACTACGAGCAGTACTTC
>TRBJ2-2|few|-|TRBV5-1
CASSTGYTGELFF
TGTGCCAGCAGCACCGGGTACACCGGGGAGCTGTTTTTT
>TRBJ2-5|-|TRBD2|TRBV28
CASSPLTSSETQYF
TGTGCCAGCAGTCCACTGACTAGCTCGGAGACCCAGTACTTC
>TRBJ2-5|-|-|TRBV7-2
CASGAGKETQYF
TGTGCCAGCGGGGCGGGGAAAGAGACCCAGTACTTC
>TRBJ2-5|many|-|TRBV20-1
CSARGGFREGETQYF
TGCAGTGCTAGAGGCGGCTTCAGGGAAGGGGAGACCCAGTACTTC